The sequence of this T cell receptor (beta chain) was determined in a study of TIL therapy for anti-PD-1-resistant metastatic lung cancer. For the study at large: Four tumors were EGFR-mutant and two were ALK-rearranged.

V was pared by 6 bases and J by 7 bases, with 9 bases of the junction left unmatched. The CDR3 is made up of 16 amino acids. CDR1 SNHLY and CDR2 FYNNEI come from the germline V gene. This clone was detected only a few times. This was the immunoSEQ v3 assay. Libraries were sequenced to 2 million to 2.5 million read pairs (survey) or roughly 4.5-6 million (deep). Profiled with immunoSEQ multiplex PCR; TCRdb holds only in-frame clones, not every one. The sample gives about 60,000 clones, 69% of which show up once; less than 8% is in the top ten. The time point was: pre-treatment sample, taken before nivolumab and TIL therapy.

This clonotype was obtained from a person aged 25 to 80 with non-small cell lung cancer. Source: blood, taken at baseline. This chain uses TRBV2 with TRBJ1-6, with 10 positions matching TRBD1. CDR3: CASRGRQGARNSPLHF. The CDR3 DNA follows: TGTGCCAGCAGGGGAAGACAGGGGGCGCGGAATTCACCCCTCCACTTT.